Here is one T cell receptor (beta chain) with its context. Germline assignment: CDR1 SQVTM and CDR2 ANQGSEA. Trimming took off 4 bases at V and 7 bases at J, with 16 bases between the two ends. There are 13 residues in the CDR3. These data come from a study of T cells of healthy individuals. From the 5' RACE reads, TCRdb called clonotypes with MiXCR, one entry per CDR3 protein. The profile shows approximately 100,000 distinct CDR3 sequences, 15% to 20% of them singletons. This clonotype originated in a human donor in good health. The chain has TRBV29-1 and TRBJ1-1; D remains ambiguous. The CDR3 DNA sequence: TGCAGCGTTGGAGAACCAGGCCGGGGTGAAGCTTTCTTT. Its translation: CSVGEPGRGEAFF. Together with reference TRBV29-1 and TRBJ1-1, the CDR3 gives the full variable domain: SAVISQKPSRDICQRGTSLTIQCQVDSQVTMMFWYRQQPGQSLTLIATANQGSEATYESGFVIDKFPISRPNLTFSTLTVSNMSPEDSSIYLCSVGEPGRGEAFFGQGTRLTVV.